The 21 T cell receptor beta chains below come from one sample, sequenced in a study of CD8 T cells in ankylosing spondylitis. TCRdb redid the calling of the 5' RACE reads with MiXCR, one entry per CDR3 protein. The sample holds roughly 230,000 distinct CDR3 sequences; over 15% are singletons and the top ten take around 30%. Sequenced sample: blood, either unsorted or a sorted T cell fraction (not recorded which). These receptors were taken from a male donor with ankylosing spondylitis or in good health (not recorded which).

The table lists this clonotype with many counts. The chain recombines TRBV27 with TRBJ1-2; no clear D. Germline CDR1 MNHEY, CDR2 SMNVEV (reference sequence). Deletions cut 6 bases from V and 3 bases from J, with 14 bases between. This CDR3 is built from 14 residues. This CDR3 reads CASSLDRDHYGYTF. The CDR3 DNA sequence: TGTGCCAGCAGCCTAGACCGGGATCACTATGGCTACACCTTC.

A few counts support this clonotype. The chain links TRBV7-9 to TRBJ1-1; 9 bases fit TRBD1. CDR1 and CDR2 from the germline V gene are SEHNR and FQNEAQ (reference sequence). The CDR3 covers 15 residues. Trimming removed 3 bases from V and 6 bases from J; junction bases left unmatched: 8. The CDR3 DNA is TGTGCCAGCAGCTTCCCGGACAGGGGTAGTCCTGAAGCTTTCTTT. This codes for CASSFPDRGSPEAFF.

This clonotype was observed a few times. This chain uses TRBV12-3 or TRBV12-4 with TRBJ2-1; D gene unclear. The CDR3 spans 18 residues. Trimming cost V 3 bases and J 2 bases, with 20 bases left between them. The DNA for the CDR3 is TGTGCCAGCAGTTTTGCGACCGACCTCTTCCTTCCCTACAATGAGCAGTTCTTC. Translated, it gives CASSFATDLFLPYNEQFF.

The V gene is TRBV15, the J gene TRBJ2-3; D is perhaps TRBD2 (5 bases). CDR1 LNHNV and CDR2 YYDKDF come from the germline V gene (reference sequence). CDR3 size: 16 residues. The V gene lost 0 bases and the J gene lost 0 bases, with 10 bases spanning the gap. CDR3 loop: CATSRDRGFSTDTQYF. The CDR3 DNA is TGTGCCACCAGCAGAGATCGAGGGTTCAGCACAGATACGCAGTATTTT.

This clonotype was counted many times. CDR3: CASGGVDEQFF. Here the CDR3 DNA reads TGTGCCAGCGGCGGCGTCGATGAGCAGTTCTTC. The V and J genes are TRBV6-5 and TRBJ2-1, with D unclear. Trimming cost V 8 bases and J 8 bases, with 10 bases left between them. The CDR3 has 11 amino acids. Germline V lookup: CDR1 MNHEY, CDR2 SVGAGI.

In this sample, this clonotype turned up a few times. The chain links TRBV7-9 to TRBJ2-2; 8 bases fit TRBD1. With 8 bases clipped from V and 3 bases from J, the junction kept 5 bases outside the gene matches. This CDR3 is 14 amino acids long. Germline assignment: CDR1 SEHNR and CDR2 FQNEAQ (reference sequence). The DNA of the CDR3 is TGTGCCAGCTCGGACAGGGCGTACACCGGGGAGCTGTTTTTT. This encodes CASSDRAYTGELFF. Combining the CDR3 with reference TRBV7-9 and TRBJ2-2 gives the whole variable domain DTGVSQNPRHKITKRGQNVTFRCDPISEHNRLYWYRQTLGQGPEFLTYFQNEAQLEKSRLLSDRFSAERPKGSFSTLEIQRTEQGDSAMYLCASSDRAYTGELFFGEGSRLTVL.

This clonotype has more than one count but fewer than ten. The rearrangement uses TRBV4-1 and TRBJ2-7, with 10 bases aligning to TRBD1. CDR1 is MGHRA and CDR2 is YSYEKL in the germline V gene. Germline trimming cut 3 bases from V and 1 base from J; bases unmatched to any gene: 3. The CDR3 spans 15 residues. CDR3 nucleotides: TGCGCCAGCAGCCACGGACAGGGGGAATCCTACGAGCAGTACTTC. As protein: CASSHGQGESYEQYF.

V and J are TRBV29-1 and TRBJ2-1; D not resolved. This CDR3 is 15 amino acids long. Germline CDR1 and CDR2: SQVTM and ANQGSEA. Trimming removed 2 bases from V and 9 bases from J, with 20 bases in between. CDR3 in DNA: TGCAGCGTTGAATCGGACCTAAAGCCCCTCTTTGAGCAGTTCTTC. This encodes CSVESDLKPLFEQFF.

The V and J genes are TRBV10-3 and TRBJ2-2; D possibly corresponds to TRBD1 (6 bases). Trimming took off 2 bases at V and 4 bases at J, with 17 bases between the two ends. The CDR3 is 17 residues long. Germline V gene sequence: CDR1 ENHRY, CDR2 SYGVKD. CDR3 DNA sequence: TGTGCCATCAGTGAGCTACTCCTCAGGGGTGTCACCGGGGAGCTGTTTTTT. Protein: CAISELLLRGVTGELFF.

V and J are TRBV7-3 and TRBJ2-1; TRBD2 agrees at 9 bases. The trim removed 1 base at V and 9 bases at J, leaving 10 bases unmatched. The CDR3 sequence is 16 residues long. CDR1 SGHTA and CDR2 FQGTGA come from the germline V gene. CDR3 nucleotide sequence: TGTGCCAGCAGCTTAATGCTGGGCGGGAGGGGTAGTGAGCAGTTCTTC. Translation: CASSLMLGGRGSEQFF.

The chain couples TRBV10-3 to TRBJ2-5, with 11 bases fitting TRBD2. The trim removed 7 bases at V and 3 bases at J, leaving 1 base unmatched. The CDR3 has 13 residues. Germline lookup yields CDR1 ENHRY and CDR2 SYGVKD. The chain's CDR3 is CAIKGLAEETQYF. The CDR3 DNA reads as TGTGCCATCAAGGGACTAGCGGAAGAGACCCAGTACTTC.

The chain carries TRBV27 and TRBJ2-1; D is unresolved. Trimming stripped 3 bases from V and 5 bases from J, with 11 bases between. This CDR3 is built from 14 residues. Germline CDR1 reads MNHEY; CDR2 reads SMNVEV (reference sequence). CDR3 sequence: CASSFRRYDNEQFF. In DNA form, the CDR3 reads TGTGCCAGCAGTTTTAGGCGGTACGACAATGAGCAGTTCTTC.

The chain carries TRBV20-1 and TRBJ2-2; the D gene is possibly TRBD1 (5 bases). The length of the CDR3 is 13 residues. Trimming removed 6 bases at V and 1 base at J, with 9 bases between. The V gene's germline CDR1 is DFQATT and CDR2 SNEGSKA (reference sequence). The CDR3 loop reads CSATTGNTGELFF. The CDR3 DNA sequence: TGCAGTGCAACTACAGGGAACACCGGGGAGCTGTTTTTT.

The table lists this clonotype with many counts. DNA of the CDR3: TGCGCCAGCAGCTATAGCGGGACCCCGAACACCGGGGAGCTGTTTTTT. Translating it yields CASSYSGTPNTGELFF. This rearrangement joins TRBV4-1 to TRBJ2-2, with 8 bases matching TRBD2. Trimming took 5 bases from V and 0 from J; bases not matched to a gene: 5. CDR1 and CDR2 (germline): MGHRA, YSYEKL. The CDR3 spans 16 residues.

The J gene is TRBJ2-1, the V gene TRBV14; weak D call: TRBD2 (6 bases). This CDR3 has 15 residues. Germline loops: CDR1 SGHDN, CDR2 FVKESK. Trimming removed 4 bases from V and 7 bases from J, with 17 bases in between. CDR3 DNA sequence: TGTGCCAGCAGCCCCCAAGTGGGAGGAAAGAATGAGCAGTTCTTC. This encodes CASSPQVGGKNEQFF.

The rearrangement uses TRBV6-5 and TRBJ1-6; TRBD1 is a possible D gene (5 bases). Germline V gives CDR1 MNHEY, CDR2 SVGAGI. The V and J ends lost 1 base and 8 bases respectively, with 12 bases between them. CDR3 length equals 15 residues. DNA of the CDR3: TGTGCCAGCAGTTACTTCCAGGGTACTCATTCACCCCTCCACTTT. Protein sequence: CASSYFQGTHSPLHF.

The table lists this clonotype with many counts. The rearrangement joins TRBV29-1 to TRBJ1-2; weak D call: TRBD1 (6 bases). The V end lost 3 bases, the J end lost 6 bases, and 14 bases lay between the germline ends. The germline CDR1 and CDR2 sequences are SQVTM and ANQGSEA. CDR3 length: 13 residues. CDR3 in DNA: TGCAGCGTTGACCCCGCGGGGGCGGATGGCTACACCTTC. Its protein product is CSVDPAGADGYTF.

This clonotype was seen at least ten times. Here the CDR3 reads CSVVARTSEYPDTQYF. CDR3 in DNA: TGCAGCGTTGTTGCCCGGACTAGCGAATATCCAGATACGCAGTATTTT. V and J are TRBV29-1 and TRBJ2-3; 9 bases match TRBD2. This CDR3 region has 16 residues. Germline trimming cut 4 bases from V and 4 bases from J; bases unmatched to any gene: 12. Germline CDR1 SQVTM, CDR2 ANQGSEA.

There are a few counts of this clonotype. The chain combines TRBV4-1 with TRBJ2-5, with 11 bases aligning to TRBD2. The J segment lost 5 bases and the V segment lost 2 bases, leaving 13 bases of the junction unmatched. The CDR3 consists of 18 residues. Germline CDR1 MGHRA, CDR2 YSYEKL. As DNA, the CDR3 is TGCGCCAGCAGCCAACAAGCTCATAGCGGGAGGGCCCGGGAGACCCAGTACTTC. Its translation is CASSQQAHSGRARETQYF.

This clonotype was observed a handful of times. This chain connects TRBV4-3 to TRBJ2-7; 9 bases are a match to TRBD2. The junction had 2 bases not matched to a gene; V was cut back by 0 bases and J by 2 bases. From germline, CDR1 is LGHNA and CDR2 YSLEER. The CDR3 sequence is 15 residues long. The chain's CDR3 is CASSQDVAGAYEQYF. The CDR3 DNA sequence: TGCGCCAGCAGCCAAGATGTAGCGGGGGCCTACGAGCAGTACTTC.

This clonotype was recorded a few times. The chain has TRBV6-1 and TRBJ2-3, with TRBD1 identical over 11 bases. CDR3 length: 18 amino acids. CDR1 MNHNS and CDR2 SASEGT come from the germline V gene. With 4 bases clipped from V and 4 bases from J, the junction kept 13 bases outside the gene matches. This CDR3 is CASSGRGQGEVWADTQYF. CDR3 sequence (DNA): TGTGCCAGCAGTGGCCGGGGACAGGGGGAAGTCTGGGCAGATACGCAGTATTTT.